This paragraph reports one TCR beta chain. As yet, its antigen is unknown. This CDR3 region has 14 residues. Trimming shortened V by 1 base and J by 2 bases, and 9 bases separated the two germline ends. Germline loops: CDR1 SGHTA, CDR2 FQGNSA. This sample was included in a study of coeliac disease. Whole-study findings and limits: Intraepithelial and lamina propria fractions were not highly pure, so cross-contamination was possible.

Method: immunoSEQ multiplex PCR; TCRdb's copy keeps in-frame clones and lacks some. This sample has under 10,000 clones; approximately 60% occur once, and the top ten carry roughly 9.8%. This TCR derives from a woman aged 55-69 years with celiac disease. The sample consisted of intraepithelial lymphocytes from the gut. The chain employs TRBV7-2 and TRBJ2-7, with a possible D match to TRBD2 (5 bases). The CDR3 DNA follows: TGTGCCAGCAGCTTAGGTCTAGCAACCTACGAGCAGTACTTC. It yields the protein CASSLGLATYEQYF.